These 7 T cell receptor beta chains were all obtained from the same sample, sequenced in a study of control samples from healthy donors and cancer patients. The protocol was immunoSEQ multiplex PCR, while the TCRdb copy is restricted to in-frame clones and leaves out a portion. The repertoire holds about 160,000 clones, with 70% to 90% as singletons. The sample consisted of blood. The receptor set was obtained from a man younger than 40 in good health.

This clone was detected once. The chain recombines TRBV13 with TRBJ1-1; D not certain. V gave up 3 bases and J gave up 8 bases, with 10 bases separating them. Germline CDR1 reads PRHDT; CDR2 reads FYEKMQ (reference sequence). The length of the CDR3 is 12 residues. As DNA, the CDR3 is TGTGCCAGCAGCTTTCAAACGGTCGAAGCTTTCTTT. It codes for CASSFQTVEAFF.

The table lists this clone with a count of one. The J gene is TRBJ2-5, the V gene TRBV7-2, with D possibly being TRBD1 or TRBD2 (6 bases each). The CDR3 consists of 16 residues. V was clipped by 4 bases and J by 4 bases, with 19 bases between them. Germline loops: CDR1 SGHTA, CDR2 FQGNSA. CDR3 residues: CASSSQGTSSRETQYF. The CDR3 bases are TGTGCCAGCAGCTCGCAGGGGACTTCCTCACGAGAGACCCAGTACTTC. Full variable domain (rest looked up from reference TRBV7-2 and TRBJ2-5): GAGVSQSPSNKVTEKGKDVELRCDPISGHTALYWYRQSLGQGLEFLIYFQGNSAPDKSGLPSDRFSAERTGGSVSTLTIQRTQQEDSAVYLCASSSQGTSSRETQYFGPGTRLLVL.

The chain is built from TRBV25-1 and TRBJ2-1; D gene unclear. This CDR3 region has 13 residues. Trimming removed 6 bases at V and 6 bases at J, with 12 bases between. CDR1 MGHDK and CDR2 SYGVNS come from the germline V gene. In DNA form, the CDR3 reads TGTGCCAGCAGGGTGTTCGATAGCAATGAGCAGTTCTTC. Its translation: CASRVFDSNEQFF.

The chain couples TRBV28 to TRBJ1-4; no clear D. The ends were cut back, 11 bases at V and 6 bases at J, with 19 bases in the middle. CDR1 MDHEN and CDR2 SYDVKM come from the germline V gene. This CDR3 comprises 14 residues. Here the CDR3 DNA reads TGTGCCTGCGAGGATGGGGAGCCTGATGAAAAACTGTTTTTT. Residues: CACEDGEPDEKLFF.

V and J are TRBV4-2 and TRBJ1-5; D possibly corresponds to TRBD1 (5 bases). The germline CDR1 and CDR2 sequences are LGHNA and YNFKEQ. V shed 3 bases and J shed 8 bases, with 26 bases lying between them. CDR3 length equals 18 residues. The CDR3 is CASSHKVGEQGSEEPQHF. The CDR3 DNA follows: TGTGCCAGCAGCCATAAGGTTGGGGAGCAGGGCTCTGAAGAGCCCCAGCATTTT.

The rearrangement links TRBV4-3 to TRBJ2-2, with 7 nucleotides matching TRBD2. Germline assignment: CDR1 LGHNA and CDR2 YSLEER. This CDR3 contains 16 residues. V was clipped by 5 bases and J by 6 bases; unmatched bases: 12. The CDR3 DNA follows: TGCGCCAGCAGCTCACAACTGGGGAGGGGACCCGGGGAGCTGTTTTTT. Amino acids: CASSSQLGRGPGELFF.

The chain links TRBV28 to TRBJ1-1, with D possibly being TRBD1 (6 bases). The CDR3 covers 16 residues. Trimming removed 5 bases from V and 1 base from J, with 17 bases in between. CDR1 and CDR2 (germline): MDHEN, SYDVKM. The CDR3 here is CASSITQGQTNTEAFF. Written as DNA, the CDR3 is TGTGCCAGCAGTATCACGCAAGGACAGACGAACACTGAAGCTTTCTTT.